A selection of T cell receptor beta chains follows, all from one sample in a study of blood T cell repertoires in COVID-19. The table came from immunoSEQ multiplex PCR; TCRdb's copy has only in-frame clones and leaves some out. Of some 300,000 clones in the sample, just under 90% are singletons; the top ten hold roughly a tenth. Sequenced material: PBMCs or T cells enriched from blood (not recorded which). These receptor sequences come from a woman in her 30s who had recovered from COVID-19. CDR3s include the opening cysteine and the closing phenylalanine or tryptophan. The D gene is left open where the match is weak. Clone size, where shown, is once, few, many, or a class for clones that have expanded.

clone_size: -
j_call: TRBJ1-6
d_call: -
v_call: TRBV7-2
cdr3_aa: CASSSGGGSYNSPLHF
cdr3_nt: TGTGCCAGCAGCTCCGGGGGGGGCTCCTATAATTCACCCCTCCACTTT

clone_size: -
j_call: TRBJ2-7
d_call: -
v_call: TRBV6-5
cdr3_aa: CASSYRGAEQYF
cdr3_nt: TGTGCCAGCAGTTACCGGGGTGCTGAGCAGTACTTC

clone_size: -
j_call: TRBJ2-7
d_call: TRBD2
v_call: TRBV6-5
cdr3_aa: CASSLRTSSAQYF
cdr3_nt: TGTGCCAGCAGTTTGAGGACTAGCAGTGCGCAGTACTTC

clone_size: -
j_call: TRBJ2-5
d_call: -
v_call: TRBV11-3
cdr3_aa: CASSSQGRETQYF
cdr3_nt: TGTGCCAGCAGCTCACAGGGTAGGGAGACCCAGTACTTC

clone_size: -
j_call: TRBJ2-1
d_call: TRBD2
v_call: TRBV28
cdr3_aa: CASGTSGIMEQFF
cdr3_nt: TGTGCCAGCGGGACTAGCGGGATTATGGAGCAGTTCTTC

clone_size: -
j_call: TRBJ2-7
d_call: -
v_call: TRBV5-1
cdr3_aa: CASSPGAYEQYF
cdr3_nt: TGCGCCAGCTCGCCGGGGGCCTACGAGCAGTACTTC

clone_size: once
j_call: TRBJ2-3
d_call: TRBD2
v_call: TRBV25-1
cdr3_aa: CASSEGRDQRTDTQYF
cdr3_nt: TGTGCCAGCAGTGAAGGGAGGGACCAACGCACAGATACGCAGTATTTT

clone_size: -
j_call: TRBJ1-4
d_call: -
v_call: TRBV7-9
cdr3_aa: CASSLSRGINEKLFF
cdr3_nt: TGTGCCAGCAGCTTATCAAGGGGGATCAATGAAAAACTGTTTTTT

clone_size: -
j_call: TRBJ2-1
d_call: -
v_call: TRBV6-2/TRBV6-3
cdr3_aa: CASSIELNNEQFF
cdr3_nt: TGTGCCAGCAGTATAGAGCTCAACAATGAGCAGTTCTTC

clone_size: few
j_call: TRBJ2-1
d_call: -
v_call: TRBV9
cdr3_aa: CASSVSGTLSYNEQFF
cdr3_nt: TGTGCCAGCAGCGTAAGTGGGACTCTCTCCTACAATGAGCAGTTCTTC

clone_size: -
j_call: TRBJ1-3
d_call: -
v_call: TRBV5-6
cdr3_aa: CASSSLNWDTSSGNTIYF
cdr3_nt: TGTGCCAGCAGCTCTTTAAATTGGGACACCAGCTCTGGAAACACCATATATTTT

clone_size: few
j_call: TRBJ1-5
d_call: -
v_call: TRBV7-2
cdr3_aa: CASSFAGTQSRPQHF
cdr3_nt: TGTGCCAGCAGCTTCGCCGGGACTCAGAGCCGGCCCCAGCATTTT

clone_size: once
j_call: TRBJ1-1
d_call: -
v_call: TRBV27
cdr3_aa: CASSSLRSGENTEAFF
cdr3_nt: TGTGCCAGCAGTTCCCTCCGCTCGGGAGAGAACACTGAAGCTTTCTTT

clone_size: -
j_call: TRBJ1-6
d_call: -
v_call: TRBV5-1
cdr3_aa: CASSPGLGGERNSPLHF
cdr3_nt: TGCGCCAGCAGCCCCGGCTTGGGTGGGGAGCGAAATTCACCCCTCCACTTT

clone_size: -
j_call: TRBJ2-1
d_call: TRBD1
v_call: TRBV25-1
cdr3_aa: CASSELQGFHNEQFF
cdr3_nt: TGTGCCAGCAGTGAATTACAGGGGTTCCACAATGAGCAGTTCTTC

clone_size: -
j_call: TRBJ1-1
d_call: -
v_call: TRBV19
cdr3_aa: CASWNRGMNTEAFF
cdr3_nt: TGTGCCAGTTGGAATCGCGGAATGAACACTGAAGCTTTCTTT

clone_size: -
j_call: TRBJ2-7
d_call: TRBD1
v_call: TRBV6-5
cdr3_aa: CASSYDGTGVPYEQYF
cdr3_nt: TGTGCCAGCAGTTACGACGGGACAGGGGTTCCCTACGAGCAGTACTTC

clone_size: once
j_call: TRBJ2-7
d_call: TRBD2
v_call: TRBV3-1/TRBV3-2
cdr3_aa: CASSQGLAGLSYEQYF
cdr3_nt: TGTGCCAGCAGCCAAGGTTTAGCGGGCCTTTCCTACGAGCAGTACTTC

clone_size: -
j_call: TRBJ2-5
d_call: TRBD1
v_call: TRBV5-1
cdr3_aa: CASSPFEGARETQYF
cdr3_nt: TGCGCCAGCAGCCCGTTCGAGGGGGCCCGAGAGACCCAGTACTTC

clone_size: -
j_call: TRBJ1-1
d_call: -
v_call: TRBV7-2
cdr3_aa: CASSFSSTGNTEAFF
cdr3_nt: TGTGCCAGCAGCTTTTCGTCGACAGGTAACACTGAAGCTTTCTTT

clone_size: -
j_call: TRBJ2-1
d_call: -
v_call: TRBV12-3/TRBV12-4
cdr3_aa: CASSPPLRQEQFF
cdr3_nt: TGTGCCAGCAGTCCCCCCCTGCGACAGGAGCAGTTCTTC

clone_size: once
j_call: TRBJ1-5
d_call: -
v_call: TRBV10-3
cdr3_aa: CAIRSSAGDQPQHF
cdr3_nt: TGTGCCATCAGGTCGAGTGCAGGGGATCAGCCCCAGCATTTT

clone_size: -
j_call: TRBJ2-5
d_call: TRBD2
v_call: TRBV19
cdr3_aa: CASSIEWTSEIQETQYF
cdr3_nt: TGTGCCAGTAGTATAGAATGGACTAGCGAGATCCAAGAGACCCAGTACTTC

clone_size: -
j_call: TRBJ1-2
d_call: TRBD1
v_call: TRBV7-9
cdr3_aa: CASSPAAADRALPGYGYTF
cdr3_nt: TGTGCCAGCAGCCCCGCCGCAGCGGACAGGGCCTTACCAGGCTATGGCTACACCTTC

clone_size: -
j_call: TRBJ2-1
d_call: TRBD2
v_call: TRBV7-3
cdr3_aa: CASSFNGRVGNEQFF
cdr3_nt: TGTGCCAGCAGCTTTAATGGGAGGGTCGGGAATGAGCAGTTCTTC

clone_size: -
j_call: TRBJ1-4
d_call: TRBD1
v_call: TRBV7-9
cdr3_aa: CASSSSLFHGTGVEKLFF
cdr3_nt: TGTGCCAGCAGCTCTTCTTTATTCCATGGGACAGGGGTTGAAAAACTGTTTTTT

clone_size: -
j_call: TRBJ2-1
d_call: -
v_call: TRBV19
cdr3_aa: CASSMGDRSSYNEQFF
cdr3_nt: TGTGCCAGTAGTATGGGTGACAGGAGCTCCTACAATGAGCAGTTCTTC

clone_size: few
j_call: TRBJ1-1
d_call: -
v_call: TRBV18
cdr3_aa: CASSPNPSSNTEAFF
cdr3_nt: TGTGCCAGCTCACCTAATCCTTCTTCGAACACTGAAGCTTTCTTT

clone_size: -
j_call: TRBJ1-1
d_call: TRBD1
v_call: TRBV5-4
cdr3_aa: CASSVGQGSAYTEAFF
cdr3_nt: TGTGCCAGCAGCGTCGGACAGGGTTCGGCATACACTGAAGCTTTCTTT

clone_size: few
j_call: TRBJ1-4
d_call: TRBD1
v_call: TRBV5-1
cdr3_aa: CASSSGTGIRELFF
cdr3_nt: TGCGCCAGCAGCTCTGGGACAGGGATAAGGGAACTGTTTTTT

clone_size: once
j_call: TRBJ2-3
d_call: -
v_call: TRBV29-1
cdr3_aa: CSVDLHTDTQYF
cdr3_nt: TGCAGCGTTGATTTACACACAGATACGCAGTATTTT

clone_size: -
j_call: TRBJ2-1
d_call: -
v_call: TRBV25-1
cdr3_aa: CASSSPGLPYNEQFF
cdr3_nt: TGTGCCAGCAGCTCGCCGGGACTGCCATACAATGAGCAGTTCTTC

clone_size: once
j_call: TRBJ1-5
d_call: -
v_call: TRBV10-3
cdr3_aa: CAISGEYNQPQHF
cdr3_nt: TGTGCCATCAGTGGGGAGTACAATCAGCCCCAGCATTTT

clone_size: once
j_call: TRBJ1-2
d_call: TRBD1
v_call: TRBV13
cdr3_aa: CASSPPDRGRNGYTF
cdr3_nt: TGTGCCAGCAGCCCGCCGGACAGGGGGCGCAATGGCTACACCTTC

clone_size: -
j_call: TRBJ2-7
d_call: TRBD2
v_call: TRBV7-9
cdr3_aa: CASSPRTSGEGMYYEQYF
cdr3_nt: TGTGCCAGCAGCCCCCGAACTAGCGGGGAGGGCATGTACTACGAGCAGTACTTC

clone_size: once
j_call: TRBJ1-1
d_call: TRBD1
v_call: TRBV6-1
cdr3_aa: CASSETRQGDTEAFF
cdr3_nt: TGTGCCAGCAGTGAAACCCGACAGGGTGACACTGAAGCTTTCTTT

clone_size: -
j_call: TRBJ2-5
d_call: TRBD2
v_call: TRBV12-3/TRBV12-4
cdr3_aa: CASTISGGETQYF
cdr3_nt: TGTGCCAGCACCATTAGCGGGGGCGAGACCCAGTACTTC

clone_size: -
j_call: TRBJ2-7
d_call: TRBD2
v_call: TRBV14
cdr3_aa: CASSRRTSGYEQYF
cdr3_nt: TGTGCCAGCAGCCGGCGGACTAGCGGCTACGAGCAGTACTTC

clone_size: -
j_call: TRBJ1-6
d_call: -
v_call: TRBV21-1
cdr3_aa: CASRKRLSYNSPLHF
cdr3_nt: TGTGCCAGCAGAAAGCGACTCTCCTATAATTCACCCCTCCACTTT

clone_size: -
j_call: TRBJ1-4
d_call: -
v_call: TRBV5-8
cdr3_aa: CASSLGQGVDEKLFF
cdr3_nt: TGTGCCAGCAGCTTGGGTCAGGGTGTTGATGAAAAACTGTTTTTT

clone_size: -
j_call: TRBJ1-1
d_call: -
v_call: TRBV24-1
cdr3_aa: CATSDLKGAQGTEAFF
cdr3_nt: TGTGCCACCAGTGATTTAAAAGGGGCTCAAGGAACTGAAGCTTTCTTT

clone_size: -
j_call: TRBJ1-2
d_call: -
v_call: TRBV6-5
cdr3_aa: CASSYGGSTNYGYTF
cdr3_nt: TGTGCCAGCAGTTACGGCGGCAGTACTAACTATGGCTACACCTTC

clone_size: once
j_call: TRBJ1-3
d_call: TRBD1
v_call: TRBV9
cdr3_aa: CASTGQGAGNTIYF
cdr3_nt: TGTGCCAGCACCGGACAGGGGGCTGGAAACACCATATATTTT

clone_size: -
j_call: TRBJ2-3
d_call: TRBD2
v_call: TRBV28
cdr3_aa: CASSGRIYTSSTDTQYF
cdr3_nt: TGTGCCAGTAGCGGGAGGATCTATACAAGTAGCACAGATACGCAGTATTTT

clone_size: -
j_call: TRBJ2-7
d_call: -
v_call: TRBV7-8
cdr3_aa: CASSRSDRRFIIEQYF
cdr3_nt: TGTGCCAGCAGCCGATCAGACAGGCGTTTCATTATAGAGCAGTACTTC

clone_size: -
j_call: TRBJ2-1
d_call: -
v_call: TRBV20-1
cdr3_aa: CSARGGTEQFF
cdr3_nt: TGCAGTGCTAGGGGGGGGACAGAGCAGTTCTTC

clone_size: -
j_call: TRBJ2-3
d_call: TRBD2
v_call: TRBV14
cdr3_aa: CASSLLAGGPDTQYF
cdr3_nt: TGTGCCAGCAGCTTACTAGCGGGAGGGCCAGATACGCAGTATTTT

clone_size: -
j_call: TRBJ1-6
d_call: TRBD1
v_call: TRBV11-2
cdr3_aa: CASSWDRSSYNSPLHF
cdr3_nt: TGTGCCAGCAGCTGGGACAGAAGCTCCTATAATTCACCCCTCCACTTT

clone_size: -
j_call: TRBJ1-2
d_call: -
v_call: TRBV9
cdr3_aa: CASSMAGAESNYGYTF
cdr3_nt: TGTGCCAGCAGCATGGCAGGGGCGGAATCTAACTATGGCTACACCTTC

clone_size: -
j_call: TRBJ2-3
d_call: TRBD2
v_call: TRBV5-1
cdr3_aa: CASSLRTRSDTQYF
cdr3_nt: TGCGCCAGCAGCTTGCGGACTAGATCAGATACGCAGTATTTT

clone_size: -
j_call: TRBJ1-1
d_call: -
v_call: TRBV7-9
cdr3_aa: CASSSRGANTEAFF
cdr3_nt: TGTGCCAGCAGCTCCCGGGGAGCGAACACTGAAGCTTTCTTT

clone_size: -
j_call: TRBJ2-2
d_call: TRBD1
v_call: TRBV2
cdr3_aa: CAGGQGHSRTGELFF
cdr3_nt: TGTGCCGGGGGACAGGGGCACTCGAGGACCGGGGAGCTGTTTTTT

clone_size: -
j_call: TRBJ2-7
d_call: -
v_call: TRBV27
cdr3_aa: CASREAYEQYF
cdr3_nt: TGTGCCAGCAGGGAGGCTTACGAGCAGTACTTC

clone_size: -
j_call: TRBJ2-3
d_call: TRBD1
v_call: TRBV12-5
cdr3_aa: CASGTDRGQGPDTQYF
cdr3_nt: TGTGCTAGTGGCACCGACAGGGGACAGGGGCCAGATACGCAGTATTTT

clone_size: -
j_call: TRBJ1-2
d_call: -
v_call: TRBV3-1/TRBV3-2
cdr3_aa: CASFRDNYGYTF
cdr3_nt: TGTGCCAGTTTCAGGGATAACTATGGCTACACCTTC

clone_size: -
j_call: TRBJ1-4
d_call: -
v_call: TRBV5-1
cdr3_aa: CASSLGRGGEKLFF
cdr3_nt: TGCGCCAGCAGCTTGGGAAGGGGAGGTGAAAAACTGTTTTTT

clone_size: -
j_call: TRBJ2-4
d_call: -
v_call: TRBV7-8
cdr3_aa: CASSLEGAGLLAKNIQYF
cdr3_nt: TGTGCCAGCAGCTTAGAAGGGGCGGGGCTTCTAGCCAAAAACATTCAGTACTTC

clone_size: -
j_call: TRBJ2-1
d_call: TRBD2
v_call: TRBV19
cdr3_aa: CASSPIGLAAYNEQFF
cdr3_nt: TGTGCCAGTAGCCCCATAGGACTAGCGGCATACAATGAGCAGTTCTTC